One and the same sample provided the 6 T cell receptor beta chains below, sequenced in a study of cytomegalovirus exposure and HLA in healthy donors. With 60 Vbeta and 13 Jbeta primers, the PCR was carried out. TCRdb keeps only in-frame clones here, not all; method: immunoSEQ multiplex PCR. Of approximately 110,000 clones in the sample, 80% were seen once. The sequencing input was PBMCs. Receptor source: a middle-aged man in good health and CMV-seronegative.

This chain connects TRBV28 to TRBJ1-4; D remains ambiguous. The germline V gene has CDR1 MDHEN and CDR2 SYDVKM. The CDR3 has 14 amino acids. The V end was cut by 7 bases, the J end by 7 bases, with 16 bases between. The chain's CDR3 is CASTGVLETEKLFF. The CDR3 DNA follows: TGTGCCAGCACCGGGGTACTAGAGACTGAAAAACTGTTTTTT. The full variable domain, completed using reference TRBV28 and TRBJ1-4, is DVKVTQSSRYLVKRTGEKVFLECVQDMDHENMFWYRQDPGLGLRLIYFSYDVKMKEKGDIPEGYSVSREKKERFSLILESASTNQTSMYLCASTGVLETEKLFFGSGTQLSVL.

The chain recombines TRBV6-1 with TRBJ2-7; possible D gene TRBD2, 6 bases. Germline CDR1 and CDR2: MNHNS and SASEGT. This CDR3 spans 13 amino acids. Trimming took off 3 bases at V and 6 bases at J, with 12 bases between the two ends. As DNA, the CDR3 is TGTGCCAGCAGTGACGGGGGAGGACTCGAGCAGTACTTC. Its translation is CASSDGGGLEQYF.

A remark on this clone: This sample includes further DNA sequences coding for the same CDR3. V and J are TRBV5-4 and TRBJ2-5, with D maybe TRBD2 (6 bases). This CDR3 comprises 13 residues. Germline CDR1 and CDR2: SGHNT and YYREEE (reference sequence). Trimming took 0 bases from V and 4 from J, leaving 7 bases between them. In DNA form, the CDR3 reads TGTGCCAGCAGCTTGGTCGGGGGAGAGACCCAGTACTTC. Its translation: CASSLVGGETQYF.

This rearrangement joins TRBV6-5 to TRBJ2-5; the match to TRBD1 covers 7 bases. Unmatched junction bases numbered 8, after V lost 4 bases and J lost 3 bases. The CDR3 is 15 residues long. Looked up from germline, CDR1 is MNHEY and CDR2 is SVGAGI. The CDR3 spells CASSSTGVPKETQYF. The CDR3 bases are TGTGCCAGCAGTTCCACAGGGGTACCGAAAGAGACCCAGTACTTC.

The chain couples TRBV15 to TRBJ1-2; D gene unclear. The CDR3 runs 13 residues. CDR1 and CDR2 (germline): LNHNV, YYDKDF (reference sequence). V lost 0 bases, J lost 4 bases, and 6 bases lay in between. CDR3 residues: CATSREGAYGYTF. In DNA form, the CDR3 reads TGTGCCACCAGCAGAGAGGGAGCCTATGGCTACACCTTC.

This clone was seen only a few times. In DNA, the CDR3 is TGTGCCTGGAGCCGGGAGCCCCGAGGAGAGCAGTACTTC. Encoded protein: CAWSREPRGEQYF. The chain employs TRBV30 and TRBJ2-5, with D tentatively TRBD2 (6 bases). CDR1 GTSNPN and CDR2 SVGIG come from the germline V gene (reference sequence). The CDR3 has 13 residues. V lost 3 bases to trimming and J lost 11 bases, with 19 bases between them.